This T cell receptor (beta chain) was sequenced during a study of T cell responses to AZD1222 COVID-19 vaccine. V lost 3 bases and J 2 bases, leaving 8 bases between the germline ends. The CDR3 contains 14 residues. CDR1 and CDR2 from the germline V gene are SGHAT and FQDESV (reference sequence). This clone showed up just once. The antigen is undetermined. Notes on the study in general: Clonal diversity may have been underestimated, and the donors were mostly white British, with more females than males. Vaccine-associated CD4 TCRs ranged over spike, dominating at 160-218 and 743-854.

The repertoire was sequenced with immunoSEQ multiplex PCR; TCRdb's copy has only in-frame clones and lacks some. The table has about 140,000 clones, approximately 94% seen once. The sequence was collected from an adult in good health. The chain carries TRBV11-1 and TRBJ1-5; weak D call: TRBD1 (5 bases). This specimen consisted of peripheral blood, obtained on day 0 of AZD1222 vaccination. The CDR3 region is CASSLGGGNQPQHF. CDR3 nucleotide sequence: TGTGCCAGCAGCTTGGGGGGTGGCAATCAGCCCCAGCATTTT.